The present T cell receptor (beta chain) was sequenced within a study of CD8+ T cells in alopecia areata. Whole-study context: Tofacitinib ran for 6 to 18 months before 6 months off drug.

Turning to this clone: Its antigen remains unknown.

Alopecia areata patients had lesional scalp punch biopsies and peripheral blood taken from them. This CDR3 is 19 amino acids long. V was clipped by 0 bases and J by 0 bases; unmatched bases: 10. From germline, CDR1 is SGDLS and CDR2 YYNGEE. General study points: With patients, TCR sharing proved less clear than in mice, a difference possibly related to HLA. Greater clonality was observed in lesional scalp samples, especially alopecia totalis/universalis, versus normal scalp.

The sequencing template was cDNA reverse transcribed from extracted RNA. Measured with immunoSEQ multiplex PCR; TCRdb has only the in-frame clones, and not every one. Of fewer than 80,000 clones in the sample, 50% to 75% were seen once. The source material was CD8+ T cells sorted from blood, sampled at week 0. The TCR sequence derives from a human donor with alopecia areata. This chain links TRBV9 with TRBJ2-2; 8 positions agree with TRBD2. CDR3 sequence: CASSVAPIGLAANTGELFF. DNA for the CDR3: TGTGCCAGCAGCGTAGCCCCAATAGGACTAGCAGCGAACACCGGGGAGCTGTTTTTT.